This T cell receptor (beta chain) was recovered during a study of long-term antiretroviral therapy in people with HIV. Whole-study findings and limits: Every time point showed a repertoire led by clones expanded before ART.

The cryopreserved samples used held roughly 0.9-11 million PBMC prior to extraction of DNA. The germline V and J ends were trimmed by 2 bases and 3 bases, with 7 bases remaining between them. Germline V gene data show CDR1 as LNHDA and CDR2 as SQIVND (reference sequence). The CDR3 loop spans 13 amino acids. Assay version v3.0 of immunoSEQ was used, and it was run at survey level. Roughly 35,000-50,000 T-cell genomes per sample were the sequencing target. Clones were sequenced by immunoSEQ multiplex PCR, and TCRdb holds only the in-frame ones, with some missing. The table shows approximately 6,700 clones, with 65% to 75% occurring only once. About this clone itself: Its specificity is not known.

V is TRBV19 and J is TRBJ1-2, with D tentatively TRBD1 (5 bases). This clonotype originated in a man between 18 and 35 years old with HIV. The specimen was unsorted PBMCs, collected 0.1 years before starting antiretroviral therapy. Here the CDR3 reads CASSIRGYYGYTF. The CDR3 coding sequence is TGTGCCAGTAGTATAAGGGGTTACTATGGCTACACCTTC.